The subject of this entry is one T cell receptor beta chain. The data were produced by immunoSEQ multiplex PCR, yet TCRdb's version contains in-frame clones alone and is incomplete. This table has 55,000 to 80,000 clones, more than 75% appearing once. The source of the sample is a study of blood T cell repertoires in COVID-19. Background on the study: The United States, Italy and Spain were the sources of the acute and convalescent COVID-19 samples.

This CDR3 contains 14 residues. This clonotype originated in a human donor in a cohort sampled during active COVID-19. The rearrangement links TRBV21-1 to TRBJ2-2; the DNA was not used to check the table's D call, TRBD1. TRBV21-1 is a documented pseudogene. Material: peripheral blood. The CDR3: CATRDRAYTGELFF. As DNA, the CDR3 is TGTGCCACCCGCGACAGGGCGTACACCGGGGAGCTGTTTTTT.